Included here is one T cell receptor beta chain sequence, with context. In germline, CDR1 is SGHRS, CDR2 YFSETQ. There are 16 residues in the CDR3. The junction had 14 bases not matched to a gene; V was cut back by 5 bases and J by 5 bases. This sample was included in a study of blood T cell repertoires in COVID-19. Study-level background: PBMCs, B-cell-depleted T cells, or T cells provided the cDNA or gDNA that made up the material.

Original analysis: Estimation of nucleated cell counts relied on the amplification of reference gene primers. TCRdb's copy holds only in-frame clones and misses some; the assay was immunoSEQ multiplex PCR. Clone size and the V and J calls come from that table; the DNA yielded D and trimming. The sample holds 190,000 or so clones; around 87% are singletons and the top ten take around 2.5%. The origin of this receptor is a man between 35 and 55 years old with active or convalescent COVID-19. The chain couples TRBV5-1 to TRBJ2-5; 8 nucleotides line up with TRBD1. The sample consisted of peripheral blood. Here the CDR3 DNA reads TGCGCCAGCAGAGGCAGCGGACAGGGATCGCCCGAGACCCAGTACTTC. The encoded protein is CASRGSGQGSPETQYF.